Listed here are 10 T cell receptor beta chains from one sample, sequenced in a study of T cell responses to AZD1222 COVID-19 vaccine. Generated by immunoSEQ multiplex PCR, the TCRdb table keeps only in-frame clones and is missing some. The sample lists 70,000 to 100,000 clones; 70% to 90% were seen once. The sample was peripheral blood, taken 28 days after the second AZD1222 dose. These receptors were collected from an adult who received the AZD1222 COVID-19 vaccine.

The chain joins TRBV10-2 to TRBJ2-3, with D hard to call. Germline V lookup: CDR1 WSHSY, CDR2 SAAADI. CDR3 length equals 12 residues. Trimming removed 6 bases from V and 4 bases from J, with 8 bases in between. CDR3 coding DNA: TGCGCCAGCAGACCCCCTTCAGATACGCAGTATTTT. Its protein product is CASRPPSDTQYF.

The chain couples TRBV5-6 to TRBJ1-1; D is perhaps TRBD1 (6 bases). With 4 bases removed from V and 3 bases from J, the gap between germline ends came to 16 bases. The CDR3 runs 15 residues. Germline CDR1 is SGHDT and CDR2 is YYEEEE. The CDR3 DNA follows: TGTGCCAGCAGCGTGATGTTGACAGGTCACACTGAAGCTTTCTTT. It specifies CASSVMLTGHTEAFF.

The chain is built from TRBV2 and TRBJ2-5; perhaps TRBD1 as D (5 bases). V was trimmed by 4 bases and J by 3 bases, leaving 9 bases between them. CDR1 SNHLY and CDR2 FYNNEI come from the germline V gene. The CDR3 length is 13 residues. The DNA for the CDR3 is TGTGCCAGCAGTGCAGAGACAGAAGAGACCCAGTACTTC. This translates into CASSAETEETQYF.

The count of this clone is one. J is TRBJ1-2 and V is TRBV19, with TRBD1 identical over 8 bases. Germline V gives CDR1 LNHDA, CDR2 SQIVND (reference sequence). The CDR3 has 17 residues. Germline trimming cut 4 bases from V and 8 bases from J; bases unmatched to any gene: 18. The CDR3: CASSNYHYQDRDQGYTF. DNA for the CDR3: TGTGCCAGTAGTAATTACCACTACCAGGACAGGGATCAAGGCTACACCTTC.

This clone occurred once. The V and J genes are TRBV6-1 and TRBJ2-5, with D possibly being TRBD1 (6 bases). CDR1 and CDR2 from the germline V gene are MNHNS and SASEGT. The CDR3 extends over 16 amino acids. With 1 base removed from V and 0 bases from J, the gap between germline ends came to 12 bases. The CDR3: CASSEEGTSHQETQYF. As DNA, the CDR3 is TGTGCCAGCAGTGAAGAGGGGACATCGCACCAAGAGACCCAGTACTTC.

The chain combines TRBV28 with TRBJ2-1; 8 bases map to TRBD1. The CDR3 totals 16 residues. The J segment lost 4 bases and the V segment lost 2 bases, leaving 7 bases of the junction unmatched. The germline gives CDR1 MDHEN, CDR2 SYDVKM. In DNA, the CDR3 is TGTGCCAGCAGTTTAATGGCAGGGGGCTTATACAATGAGCAGTTCTTC. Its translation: CASSLMAGGLYNEQFF.

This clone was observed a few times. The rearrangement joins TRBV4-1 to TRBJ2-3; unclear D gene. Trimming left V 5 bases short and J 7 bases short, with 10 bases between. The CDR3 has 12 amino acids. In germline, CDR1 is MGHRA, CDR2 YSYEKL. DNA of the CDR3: TGCGCCAGCAGCGACACAACGTATACGCAGTATTTT. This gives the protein CASSDTTYTQYF.

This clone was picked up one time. The CDR3 DNA reads as TGCGCCAGCAGCTGGACTAGCGGGGGTGGAGATACGCAGTATTTT. This sequence encodes CASSWTSGGGDTQYF. The gene calls are TRBV5-1 and TRBJ2-3, with 13 bases aligning to TRBD2. CDR1 SGHRS and CDR2 YFSETQ come from the germline V gene. This CDR3 has 15 amino acids. Unmatched junction bases numbered 3, after V lost 3 bases and J lost 5 bases. The variable domain in full, with the rest retrieved from reference TRBV5-1 and TRBJ2-3, is KAGVTQTPRYLIKTRGQQVTLSCSPISGHRSVSWYQQTPGQGLQFLFEYFSETQRNKGNFPGRFSGRQFSNSRSEMNVSTLELGDSALYLCASSWTSGGGDTQYFGPGTRLTVL.

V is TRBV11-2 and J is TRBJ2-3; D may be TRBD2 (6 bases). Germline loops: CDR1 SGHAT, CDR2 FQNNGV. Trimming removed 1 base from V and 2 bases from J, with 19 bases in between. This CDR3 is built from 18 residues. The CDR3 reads CASSLGGVGGPHTDTQYF. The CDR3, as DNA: TGTGCCAGCAGCTTAGGGGGTGTCGGGGGACCCCACACAGATACGCAGTATTTT.

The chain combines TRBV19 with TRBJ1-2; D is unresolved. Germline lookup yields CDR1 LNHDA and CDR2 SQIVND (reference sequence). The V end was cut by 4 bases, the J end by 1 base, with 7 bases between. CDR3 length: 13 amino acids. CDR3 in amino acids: CASSTANNYGYTF. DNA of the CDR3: TGTGCCAGTAGTACAGCCAATAACTATGGCTACACCTTC. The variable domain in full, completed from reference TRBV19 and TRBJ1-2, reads DGGITQSPKYLFRKEGQNVTLSCEQNLNHDAMYWYRQDPGQGLRLIYYSQIVNDFQKGDIAEGYSVSREKKESFPLTVTSAQKNPTAFYLCASSTANNYGYTFGSGTRLTVV.